This T cell receptor (beta chain) emerged from a study of blood T cell repertoires in COVID-19. Study-wide context: Samples came from the United States, Italy and Spain, spanning acute and convalescent COVID-19. PBMCs, B-cell-depleted T cells, or T cells were the source of the cDNA or gDNA that made up the material.

There are a few counts of this clone. CDR3 length equals 15 residues. J was trimmed by 2 bases and V by 5 bases; bases with no gene match: 8. The germline CDR1 and CDR2 sequences are MNHNY and SVGAGI (reference sequence). Assay used: immunoSEQ multiplex PCR; TCRdb lists only in-frame clones, some missing. The table has about 140,000 clones, roughly four fifths seen once. The specimen was peripheral blood. The receptor comes from a woman in her fifties or sixties with active or convalescent COVID-19. The V gene is TRBV6-6, the J gene TRBJ1-1, with 7 bases fitting TRBD1. The CDR3 sequence: CASSPTTGLNTEAFF. As DNA, the CDR3 is TGTGCCAGCAGTCCTACGACAGGGTTAAACACTGAAGCTTTCTTT.